Below, 18 T cell receptor beta chains from the same sample are listed, as sequenced in a study of blood T cells in healthy people across ages. Sample-barcoded 5' priming and a J-beta primer mix drove a second PCR of about 6 to 11 cycles. In TCRdb, the 5' RACE reads were re-called with MiXCR into one record per CDR3 protein. The data contain approximately 2,000,000 distinct CDR3 sequences, more than 35% of them singletons. Material for sequencing was blood. All receptors derive from a human donor in good health.

CDR3 in amino acids: CSARQGARSNQPQHF. CDR3 sequence (DNA): TGCAGTGCTAGACAGGGGGCGCGGAGCAATCAGCCCCAGCATTTT. The rearrangement joins TRBV20-1 to TRBJ1-5, with 8 bases matching TRBD1. The V segment lost 2 bases and the J segment 1 base; nucleotides outside the gene matches: 4. The CDR3 runs 15 residues. Germline V lookup: CDR1 DFQATT, CDR2 SNEGSKA (reference sequence).

This clonotype was observed a handful of times. The V call is TRBV20-1, the J call TRBJ2-4; TRBD1 agrees at 7 bases. Near its end, the DNA agrees better with TRBJ2-5, so the J call may be wrong. CDR1 is DFQATT and CDR2 is SNEGSKA in the germline V gene (reference sequence). The CDR3 consists of 13 residues. The chain's CDR3 is CSARVAGGETQYF. The CDR3 coding sequence is TGCAGTGCTAGAGTAGCAGGGGGAGAGACCCAGTACTTC.

This clonotype was picked up a small number of times. The chain couples TRBV15 to TRBJ1-6, with D possibly TRBD1 on 6 matching bases. Germline lookup yields CDR1 LNHNV and CDR2 YYDKDF (reference sequence). The CDR3 runs 17 residues. Trimming took off 5 bases at V and 8 bases at J, with 22 bases between the two ends. The CDR3 is CATSENRLGGRHSPLHF. CDR3 coding DNA: TGTGCCACCAGCGAAAACCGTTTAGGGGGACGGCATTCACCCCTCCACTTT.

This clonotype was seen more than once but under ten times. This chain joins TRBV5-1 and TRBJ2-1; 9 bases are a match to TRBD1. The V gene's germline CDR1 is SGHRS and CDR2 YFSETQ. J lost 7 bases, V lost 2 bases, and 7 bases had no gene match. The CDR3 length is 15 residues. As DNA, the CDR3 is TGCGCCAGCAGCTTAGACAGGGGGGCATGGAATGAGCAGTTCTTC. It specifies CASSLDRGAWNEQFF. Supplemented by reference TRBV5-1 and TRBJ2-1, the full variable domain reads KAGVTQTPRYLIKTRGQQVTLSCSPISGHRSVSWYQQTPGQGLQFLFEYFSETQRNKGNFPGRFSGRQFSNSRSEMNVSTLELGDSALYLCASSLDRGAWNEQFFGPGTRLTVL.

A single count supports this clonotype. The genes are TRBV12-3 or TRBV12-4 and TRBJ2-3, with 11 bases aligning to TRBD2. There are 13 residues in the CDR3. Trimming cost V 11 bases and J 6 bases; bases outside gene matches: 7. In DNA, the CDR3 is TGTGCCGCGGCTTTAGCGGGAGGGGATACGCAGTATTTT. Protein sequence: CAAALAGGDTQYF.

This clonotype has just a few counts. This chain uses TRBV12-3 or TRBV12-4 with TRBJ2-3; TRBD2 aligns across 9 bases. The CDR3 is 15 amino acids. J lost 4 bases, V lost 8 bases, and 10 bases had no gene match. The CDR3 reads CASVRASGVSDTQYF. The DNA of the CDR3 is TGTGCCAGCGTTCGGGCTAGCGGGGTTTCAGATACGCAGTATTTT.

This clonotype occurred a few times. This chain joins TRBV18 and TRBJ2-6; the D is unclear. Germline CDR1 KGHSH, CDR2 LQKENI. V was trimmed by 3 bases and J by 11 bases, leaving 5 bases between them. The CDR3 runs 11 residues. In DNA form, the CDR3 reads TGTGCCAGCTCACCCAACGACGTCCTGACTTTC. Its protein product is CASSPNDVLTF.

This clonotype appeared a few times. The V call is TRBV30, the J call TRBJ2-5; D is ambiguous. Per the germline V gene, CDR1 is GTSNPN and CDR2 is SVGIG (reference sequence). V lost 0 bases to trimming and J lost 5 bases, with 4 bases between them. This CDR3 region has 11 residues. The DNA of the CDR3 is TGTGCCTGGAGTGTTTCTGAGACCCAGTACTTC. This codes for CAWSVSETQYF.

In this sample, this clonotype turned up a few times. The chain recombines TRBV7-2 with TRBJ2-4; possible D gene TRBD1, 6 bases. Gene TRBJ2-7 matches the end of the DNA better, so the J call may be wrong. The V gene's germline CDR1 is SGHTA and CDR2 FQGNSA. This CDR3 is 15 amino acids long. The CDR3 spells CASSLILGTPYEQYF. CDR3 sequence (DNA): TGTGCCAGCAGCTTAATATTAGGGACACCCTACGAGCAGTACTTC.

The J gene is TRBJ2-7, the V gene TRBV29-1; D is ambiguous. CDR1 and CDR2 (germline): SQVTM, ANQGSEA. Trimming took 3 bases from V and 3 from J, leaving 12 bases between them. There are 13 residues in the CDR3. CDR3 loop: CSVDDGSHYEQYF. CDR3 DNA: TGCAGCGTTGATGACGGCTCCCACTACGAGCAGTACTTC.

The V gene is TRBV4-2, the J gene TRBJ2-5, with TRBD1 matching 12 bases. CDR3 length: 14 residues. Losses at the gene ends were 9 bases for V and 5 bases for J; bases not matched to a gene: 7. CDR1 is LGHNA and CDR2 is YNFKEQ in the germline V gene. The DNA for the CDR3 is TGTGCCAGTTCAGGGACAGGGGGCGCGGAGACCCAGTACTTC. It is translated as CASSGTGGAETQYF.

Remarks on this clonotype: At one end, the junction sequence differs from germline, possibly due to a read error. The rearrangement links TRBV10-3 to TRBJ2-7; D call uncertain. In germline, CDR1 is ENHRY, CDR2 SYGVKD. The CDR3 covers 13 residues. The CDR3 DNA reads as TGTGCCATCAGTGACCCTGATTCCTATGAGCAGTACTTC. It translates to CAISDPDSYEQYF.

A remark on this clonotype: A read error may be the cause here, since a much bigger clone is one base away. The chain employs TRBV6-2 or TRBV6-3 and TRBJ2-7; D perhaps matches TRBD2 (6 bases). The V gene's germline CDR1 is MNHEY and CDR2 SVGEGT. The length of the CDR3 is 14 residues. CDR3 sequence: CACSYGTGDYEQYF. As DNA, the CDR3 is TGTGCCTGCAGTTACGGAACGGGAGACTACGAGCAGTACTTC.

The sample holds one count of this clonotype. V gene TRBV20-1 combines with J gene TRBJ2-5; D tentatively reads TRBD1 or TRBD2 (5 bases each). Trimming cost V 6 bases and J 4 bases, with 21 bases left between them. Germline-derived CDR1 and CDR2 are DFQATT and SNEGSKA (reference sequence). The CDR3 length is 15 residues. The CDR3: CSAIDPEGPGETQYF. CDR3 DNA sequence: TGCAGTGCAATTGATCCAGAGGGGCCCGGAGAGACCCAGTACTTC.

The rearrangement links TRBV20-1 to TRBJ2-7; TRBD1 is a possible D gene (5 bases). The V end lost 0 bases, the J end lost 4 bases, and 13 bases lay between the germline ends. CDR1 is DFQATT, CDR2 SNEGSKA, per germline (reference sequence). This CDR3 has 14 amino acids. CDR3 in amino acids: CSARDDSSLYEQYF. The CDR3 nucleotides are TGCAGTGCTAGAGACGACAGTAGTTTGTACGAGCAGTACTTC.

The rearrangement joins TRBV18 to TRBJ2-7, with D maybe TRBD2 (6 bases). Germline V CDR1 and CDR2: KGHSH, LQKENI. Trimming left V 4 bases short and J 3 bases short, with 13 bases between. This CDR3 region has 14 residues. This CDR3 is CASSRAGTRYEQYF. The CDR3 DNA reads TGTGCCAGCTCACGGGCAGGGACTCGCTACGAGCAGTACTTC. Drawing the rest from reference TRBV18 and TRBJ2-7, the complete variable domain is NAGVMQNPRHLVRRRGQEARLRCSPMKGHSHVYWYRQLPEEGLKFMVYLQKENIIDESGMPKERFSAEFPKEGPSILRIQQVVRGDSAAYFCASSRAGTRYEQYFGPGTRLTVT.

The V gene is TRBV28, the J gene TRBJ2-3; TRBD2 matches 11 bases. V dropped 8 bases and J dropped 3; count of bases not matched to a gene: 1. Germline-derived CDR1 and CDR2 are MDHEN and SYDVKM. This CDR3 has 13 amino acids. CDR3 sequence: CASGTSGTDTQYF. The CDR3 DNA follows: TGTGCCAGCGGGACTAGCGGAACAGATACGCAGTATTTT.

The rearrangement uses TRBV29-1 and TRBJ2-5, with D tentatively TRBD2 (6 bases). The DNA end is more similar to TRBJ2-7, so the J call may be wrong. The CDR3 totals 12 residues. Germline lookup yields CDR1 SQVTM and CDR2 ANQGSEA. The CDR3 loop reads CSVGGSGNEQYF. In DNA form, the CDR3 reads TGCAGCGTTGGGGGTAGCGGCAACGAGCAGTACTTC.